These 6 T cell receptor beta chains were all obtained from the same sample, sequenced in a study of blood T cells in healthy people across ages. A J-beta primer mix and a sample-barcoded 5' primer were used in a second PCR of roughly 7 to 12 cycles. TCRdb re-analysed the 5' RACE reads in MiXCR, keeping a single row per CDR3 protein. The sample contains about 1.1 million distinct CDR3 sequences, under 40% of which appear only once. The sample comprised blood. The receptors here all came from a man aged 18-30 years in good health.

This chain joins TRBV20-1 and TRBJ2-7; D gene uncertain. V lost 4 bases, J lost 7 bases, and 20 bases lay in between. Germline CDR1 DFQATT, CDR2 SNEGSKA (reference sequence). The CDR3 has 14 amino acids. The CDR3 is CSAKTLGILEEQYF. The CDR3 DNA reads as TGCAGTGCTAAAACTCTAGGGATATTGGAGGAGCAGTACTTC.

The chain joins TRBV29-1 to TRBJ2-2, with 13 bases identical to TRBD2. In germline, CDR1 is SQVTM, CDR2 ANQGSEA. V shed 0 bases and J 4 bases; nucleotides not matched to a gene: 14. This CDR3 spans 20 amino acids. CDR3: CSVEDATSGGLSHLTGELFF. The CDR3 DNA sequence: TGCAGCGTTGAAGATGCGACTAGCGGGGGGCTCTCCCATCTCACCGGGGAGCTGTTTTTT.

The chain combines TRBV20-1 with TRBJ2-3; D is unclear. The ends were cut back, 6 bases at V and 6 bases at J, with 1 base in the middle. The CDR3 sequence is 8 residues long. CDR1 and CDR2 from the germline V gene are DFQATT and SNEGSKA (reference sequence). CDR3 amino acids: CSADTQYF. The CDR3, as DNA: TGCAGTGCGGATACGCAGTATTTT.

This clonotype has more than one count but fewer than ten. The chain recombines TRBV20-1 with TRBJ2-7; 8 nucleotides agree with TRBD1. With V trimmed by 2 bases and J by 0 bases, 15 bases remained unmatched. The CDR3 contains 18 residues. Per the germline V gene, CDR1 is DFQATT and CDR2 is SNEGSKA (reference sequence). The CDR3 DNA reads TGCAGTGCTAGACCCACTTCCGGACAGGGCCACTTCTCCTACGAGCAGTACTTC. Amino acid sequence: CSARPTSGQGHFSYEQYF.

This clonotype has only a few counts. The chain carries TRBV9 and TRBJ2-5; D ambiguous. V was trimmed by 3 bases and J by 11 bases, leaving 2 bases between them. The CDR3 is 8 amino acids. Germline-derived CDR1 and CDR2 are SGDLS and YYNGEE. The CDR3 spells CASSAQYF. CDR3 sequence (DNA): TGTGCCAGCAGCGCTCAGTACTTC.

The chain couples TRBV4-1 to TRBJ2-4, with D perhaps TRBD1 (6 bases). This CDR3 is 22 amino acids long. Germline loops: CDR1 MGHRA, CDR2 YSYEKL. Trimming took 1 base from V and 3 from J, leaving 31 bases between them. As DNA, the CDR3 is TGCGCCAGCAGCCAAGTTAAGACCGGACAGACCCCGGTTCTCAGTGGCAAAAACATTCAGTACTTC. It is translated as CASSQVKTGQTPVLSGKNIQYF.